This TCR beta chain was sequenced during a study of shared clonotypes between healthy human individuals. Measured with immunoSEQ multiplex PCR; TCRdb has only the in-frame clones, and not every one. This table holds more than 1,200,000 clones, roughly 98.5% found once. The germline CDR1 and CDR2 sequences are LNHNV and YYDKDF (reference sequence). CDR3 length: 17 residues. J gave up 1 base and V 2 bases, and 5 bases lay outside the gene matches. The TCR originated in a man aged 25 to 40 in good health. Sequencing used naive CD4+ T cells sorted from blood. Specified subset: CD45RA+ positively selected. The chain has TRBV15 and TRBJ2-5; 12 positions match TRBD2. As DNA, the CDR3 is TGTGCCACCAGCAGATCTTGGACTAGCGGGATCCAAGAGACCCAGTACTTC. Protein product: CATSRSWTSGIQETQYF.